The sequence of this T cell receptor (beta chain) was determined in a study of cytomegalovirus exposure and HLA in healthy donors. On the study more broadly: Unique TCRs numbering around 80 million, obtained from HLA-typed donors, made up an early data release.

Researchers ran the PCR with 60 Vbeta and 13 Jbeta primers. Using immunoSEQ multiplex PCR, the repertoire was profiled, and TCRdb retains in-frame clones only, with some absent. Of some 150,000 clones listed, about 76% are singletons. With respect to this clone: Its specificity is unknown.

Findings and caveats of the study: Segments of the TCR beta V type were, in most cases, productive about 87% or about 30% of the time in an earlier analysis. Among donors in an Asian-associated ancestry cluster, a later analysis reportedly found fewer N-insertions than the approximately 700-donor mean.

Germline assignment: CDR1 SGHTA and CDR2 FQGTGA. The CDR3 length is 16 residues. Unmatched junction bases numbered 6, after V lost 4 bases and J lost 1 base. The chain employs TRBV7-3 and TRBJ2-1, with 8 bases matching TRBD2. The specimen was PBMCs. The TCR originated in a human donor in good health. CDR3 coding DNA: TGTGCCAGCAGCTCCCTGACTAGCGCTTCCTACAATGAGCAGTTCTTC. Protein product: CASSSLTSASYNEQFF. The full variable domain, its missing parts supplied by reference TRBV7-3 and TRBJ2-1, is GAGVSQTPSNKVTEKGKYVELRCDPISGHTALYWYRQSLGQGPEFLIYFQGTGAADDSGLPNDRFFAVRPEGSVSTLKIQRTERGDSAVYLCASSSLTSASYNEQFFGPGTRLTVL.